These 30 T cell receptor beta chains were sequenced from one sample in a study of cytomegalovirus exposure and HLA in healthy donors. The primer mix had 60 Vbeta and 13 Jbeta primers. TCRdb keeps only in-frame clones here, not all; method: immunoSEQ multiplex PCR. The data contain roughly 120,000 clones, less than 80% of them singletons. Sequences were obtained from PBMCs. The origin of the receptors is a woman in her thirties or forties in good health and CMV-seropositive.

This clone was seen a handful of times. The chain links TRBV11-1 to TRBJ2-5; TRBD1 matches 8 bases. The CDR3 spans 14 residues. The germline V gene encodes CDR1 SGHAT and CDR2 FQDESV (reference sequence). V gave up 5 bases and J gave up 5 bases; unmatched junction bases: 7. The CDR3 loop is CASSPTGARETQYF. The CDR3 DNA sequence: TGTGCCAGCAGCCCGACAGGGGCGCGGGAGACCCAGTACTTC.

The V call is TRBV5-1, the J call TRBJ2-5, with D perhaps matching TRBD1 (5 bases). The CDR3 is made up of 15 amino acids. Germline CDR1 reads SGHRS; CDR2 reads YFSETQ. With 4 bases removed from V and 3 bases from J, the gap between germline ends came to 16 bases. CDR3: CASSHTTGLKETQYF. For the CDR3, the DNA is TGCGCCAGCAGCCACACCACAGGTCTAAAAGAGACCCAGTACTTC.

The chain recombines TRBV5-4 with TRBJ2-4, with a weak D call TRBD1 (7 bases). Looked up from germline, CDR1 is SGHNT and CDR2 is YYREEE (reference sequence). V was shortened by 1 base and J by 12 bases, with 23 bases between the two germline ends. This CDR3 spans 16 amino acids. CDR3 sequence: CASSLMEGAGPLSQYF. In DNA form, the CDR3 reads TGTGCCAGCAGCTTGATGGAGGGGGCCGGGCCTCTATCTCAGTACTTC.

The CDR3 region is CASSDWAGPYEQYF. The CDR3 coding sequence is TGTGCCAGCAGCGATTGGGCAGGCCCCTACGAGCAGTACTTC. The chain has TRBV27 and TRBJ2-7; no reliable D call. The V gene lost 6 bases and the J gene lost 2 bases, with 14 bases spanning the gap. Germline assignment: CDR1 MNHEY and CDR2 SMNVEV (reference sequence). This CDR3 region has 14 residues.

This clone is a singleton in its sample. The V gene is TRBV10-3, the J gene TRBJ1-1, with 9 bases lining up with TRBD1. The CDR3 is made up of 14 amino acids. In germline, CDR1 is ENHRY, CDR2 SYGVKD. The J segment lost 4 bases and the V segment lost 8 bases, leaving 8 bases of the junction unmatched. CDR3 region: CAIRDRVTSTEAFF. CDR3 nucleotides: TGTGCCATCCGGGACAGGGTAACGAGCACTGAAGCTTTCTTT.

In regard to this clone: Compared with germline, one end of the junction differs, possibly owing to a read error. V usage is TRBV4-1 and J usage is TRBJ1-1; D unclear. Germline CDR1 is MGHRA and CDR2 is YSYEKL. The CDR3 contains 18 residues. The CDR3 spells CASGQVWVGLSVNTEAFF. The DNA for the CDR3 is TGCGCCAGCGGCCAAGTTTGGGTGGGCTTAAGTGTGAACACTGAAGCTTTCTTT.

The chain uses TRBV6-5 and TRBJ2-1; D might be TRBD2 (5 bases). Trimming cost V 0 bases and J 8 bases, with 11 bases left between them. CDR1 is MNHEY, CDR2 SVGAGI, per germline. The CDR3 consists of 14 residues. The CDR3 here is CASSYSILADEQFF. DNA of the CDR3: TGTGCCAGCAGTTACTCGATCCTAGCTGATGAGCAGTTCTTC.

CDR3 residues: CASRWGLAGGPQETQYF. The CDR3, as DNA: TGTGCCAGCAGGTGGGGACTAGCGGGAGGGCCCCAAGAGACCCAGTACTTC. The chain joins TRBV7-2 to TRBJ2-5, with TRBD2 matching over 16 bases. V trimming: 6 bases; J trimming: 1 base; junction bases outside the gene matches: 5. This CDR3 is 17 amino acids long. Germline assignment: CDR1 SGHTA and CDR2 FQGNSA. Variable domain in full (rest from reference TRBV7-2 and TRBJ2-5): GAGVSQSPSNKVTEKGKDVELRCDPISGHTALYWYRQSLGQGLEFLIYFQGNSAPDKSGLPSDRFSAERTGGSVSTLTIQRTQQEDSAVYLCASRWGLAGGPQETQYFGPGTRLLVL.

The chain recombines TRBV4-3 with TRBJ1-2; TRBD1 is a possible D gene (6 bases). Germline V gives CDR1 LGHNA, CDR2 YSLEER. Between the trimmed V and J ends, which lost 0 bases and 7 bases, there was a span of 21 bases. The CDR3 length is 17 residues. This CDR3 reads CASSQDYDRNFFGGYTF. The CDR3 coding sequence is TGCGCCAGCAGCCAAGATTACGACAGGAACTTTTTTGGTGGCTACACCTTC.

The genes are TRBV7-9 and TRBJ2-4, with TRBD1 matching 7 bases. This CDR3 is built from 15 residues. From germline, CDR1 is SEHNR and CDR2 FQNEAQ (reference sequence). The V gene end was trimmed by 5 bases and the J gene end by 3 bases; junction bases not matched to a gene: 7. CDR3 amino acids: CASSGQWDSKNIQYF. The CDR3 DNA reads as TGTGCCAGCAGCGGTCAATGGGACAGCAAAAACATTCAGTACTTC.

The rearrangement joins TRBV7-8 to TRBJ2-3, with a weak D call TRBD1 (6 bases). The CDR3 is 16 residues long. CDR1 is SGHVS, CDR2 FQNEAQ, per germline. V was pared by 1 base and J by 4 bases, with 15 bases between. CDR3 nucleotides: TGTGCCAGCAGCTTAGTCGGCGGGTCAGGGGCAGATACGCAGTATTTT. Its protein is CASSLVGGSGADTQYF.

The chain combines TRBV27 with TRBJ2-1; TRBD2 aligns across 9 bases. CDR3 size: 16 residues. Unmatched junction bases numbered 8, after V lost 4 bases and J lost 4 bases. Germline V gene data show CDR1 as MNHEY and CDR2 as SMNVEV (reference sequence). Written as DNA, the CDR3 is TGTGCCAGCAGTTCAATTTTAGCGGGAGTTTACAATGAGCAGTTCTTC. Amino acids: CASSSILAGVYNEQFF.

This clone was found a few times. The V and J genes are TRBV19 and TRBJ2-4; D is unresolved. The CDR3 runs to 18 residues. CDR1 is LNHDA and CDR2 is SQIVND in the germline V gene (reference sequence). Deletions cut 0 bases from V and 0 bases from J, with 15 bases between. The CDR3 DNA reads TGTGCCAGTAGTATAGAACCCCCCGCGCCTTTAGCCAAAAACATTCAGTACTTC. Encoded protein: CASSIEPPAPLAKNIQYF. The full variable domain, in which reference TRBV19 and TRBJ2-4 provide the parts outside the CDR3, is DGGITQSPKYLFRKEGQNVTLSCEQNLNHDAMYWYRQDPGQGLRLIYYSQIVNDFQKGDIAEGYSVSREKKESFPLTVTSAQKNPTAFYLCASSIEPPAPLAKNIQYFGAGTRLSVL.

The chain has TRBV9 and TRBJ1-1; 10 bases match TRBD1. The CDR3 sequence is 18 residues long. Germline V gene data show CDR1 as SGDLS and CDR2 as YYNGEE. V lost 0 bases and J lost 1; bases outside the gene matches: 9. Here the CDR3 DNA reads TGTGCCAGCAGCGTAGGCCGGGGGGACAGGGGATCGAACACTGAAGCTTTCTTT. Translation gives CASSVGRGDRGSNTEAFF.

This clone was counted between two and nine times. This chain links TRBV13 with TRBJ2-1, with TRBD2 identical over 8 bases. J was trimmed by 2 bases and V by 5 bases; bases with no gene match: 8. The length of the CDR3 is 16 residues. Germline lookup yields CDR1 PRHDT and CDR2 FYEKMQ (reference sequence). CDR3 protein: CASSRGGRTAYNEQFF. The DNA for the CDR3 is TGTGCCAGCAGCCGGGGCGGGAGGACGGCCTACAATGAGCAGTTCTTC.

This chain joins TRBV27 and TRBJ1-3; D is perhaps TRBD1 (6 bases). V lost 3 bases to trimming and J lost 3 bases, with 15 bases between them. CDR3 length: 16 amino acids. Germline CDR1 and CDR2: MNHEY and SMNVEV (reference sequence). CDR3 nucleotides: TGTGCCAGCAGTTTGTTGGGGCAGGGGATTGGAAACACCATATATTTT. Its translation: CASSLLGQGIGNTIYF.

This clone has more than one count but fewer than ten. The genes are TRBV19 and TRBJ2-2; 8 bases are a match to TRBD2. CDR1 LNHDA and CDR2 SQIVND come from the germline V gene (reference sequence). J was trimmed by 7 bases and V by 6 bases; bases with no gene match: 7. The CDR3 spans 14 residues. As DNA, the CDR3 is TGTGCCAGTAGGGTCGGGAGGGGCGGCGGGGAGCTGTTTTTT. Translated, it gives CASRVGRGGGELFF.

CDR3 sequence: CASSQDYGGGNEQFF. The CDR3 DNA reads TGTGCCAGCAGCCAAGATTACGGGGGAGGGAATGAGCAGTTCTTC. The J gene is TRBJ2-1, the V gene TRBV4-2; 7 bases map to TRBD2. Germline CDR1 is LGHNA and CDR2 is YNFKEQ. The V segment lost 0 bases and the J segment 7 bases; nucleotides outside the gene matches: 6. CDR3 size: 15 residues.

This rearrangement joins TRBV28 to TRBJ1-3; maybe TRBD1 (5 bases). The CDR3 is 16 residues long. Trimming took off 1 base at V and 2 bases at J, with 12 bases between the two ends. CDR1 MDHEN and CDR2 SYDVKM come from the germline V gene. CDR3 loop: CASSLFRGMTGNTIYF. CDR3 DNA: TGTGCCAGCAGTTTATTTCGGGGGATGACTGGAAACACCATATATTTT.

The chain couples TRBV9 to TRBJ2-3; a possible D gene is TRBD2 (5 bases). V shed 8 bases and J shed 5 bases, with 9 bases lying between them. CDR1 is SGDLS and CDR2 is YYNGEE in the germline V gene. The CDR3 has 11 amino acids. In nucleotides, the CDR3 is TGTGCCAGTTCCCGGGGAGATACGCAGTATTTT. Amino acid sequence: CASSRGDTQYF.

The V call is TRBV5-4, the J call TRBJ1-2; perhaps TRBD1 as D (5 bases). Germline V gives CDR1 SGHNT, CDR2 YYREEE (reference sequence). CDR3 length: 16 amino acids. The V and J ends lost 4 bases and 1 base respectively, with 17 bases between them. CDR3 protein: CASSRILDRLNYGYTF. In DNA form, the CDR3 reads TGTGCCAGCAGCCGCATCTTAGACAGACTTAACTATGGCTACACCTTC.

This clone was observed a few times. The chain couples TRBV5-1 to TRBJ1-2; D gene ambiguous. In germline, CDR1 is SGHRS, CDR2 YFSETQ. The CDR3 extends over 12 amino acids. Trimming shortened V by 2 bases and J by 7 bases, and 9 bases separated the two germline ends. CDR3 loop: CASSFEGGGYTF. The CDR3 coding sequence is TGCGCCAGCAGCTTCGAAGGCGGTGGCTACACCTTC. The whole variable domain, remainder taken from reference TRBV5-1 and TRBJ1-2, is KAGVTQTPRYLIKTRGQQVTLSCSPISGHRSVSWYQQTPGQGLQFLFEYFSETQRNKGNFPGRFSGRQFSNSRSEMNVSTLELGDSALYLCASSFEGGGYTFGSGTRLTVV.

This clone occurred once. The rearrangement joins TRBV7-9 to TRBJ2-1; 11 bases map to TRBD2. V was clipped by 4 bases and J by 0 bases; unmatched bases: 11. CDR1 and CDR2 from the germline V gene are SEHNR and FQNEAQ (reference sequence). The CDR3 extends over 19 amino acids. The CDR3 reads CASSSTGTSGRSSYNEQFF. The CDR3, as DNA: TGTGCCAGCAGCTCGACCGGGACTAGCGGCCGGAGCTCCTACAATGAGCAGTTCTTC.

CDR3 sequence reads: CASSRSVPPNEQFF. DNA for the CDR3: TGTGCCAGCAGCCGGTCCGTGCCCCCGAATGAGCAGTTCTTC. The gene calls are TRBV9 and TRBJ2-1; D is undetermined. Trimming removed 4 bases from V and 7 bases from J, with 15 bases in between. The CDR3 consists of 14 residues. Germline V gene data show CDR1 as SGDLS and CDR2 as YYNGEE.

The V and J genes are TRBV7-9 and TRBJ1-1, with 8 bases aligning to TRBD1. Germline V gene data show CDR1 as SEHNR and CDR2 as FQNEAQ (reference sequence). The CDR3 has 16 residues. J gave up 7 bases and V 1 base, and 11 bases lay outside the gene matches. The CDR3 DNA reads as TGTGCCAGCAGCTTAGTATTGGGACAGGACCGCAGTGAAGCTTTCTTT. Protein product: CASSLVLGQDRSEAFF.

The chain uses TRBV7-9 and TRBJ1-1, with D perhaps TRBD1 (6 bases). With 5 bases removed from V and 4 bases from J, the gap between germline ends came to 14 bases. The CDR3 consists of 14 residues. The germline gives CDR1 SEHNR, CDR2 FQNEAQ (reference sequence). In DNA form, the CDR3 reads TGTGCCAGCAGCCCGTACAGGGAGTCCACTGAAGCTTTCTTT. It yields the protein CASSPYRESTEAFF.

The chain joins TRBV9 to TRBJ2-7; no clear D. This CDR3 is 12 amino acids long. From germline, CDR1 is SGDLS and CDR2 YYNGEE. The V and J ends lost 7 bases and 6 bases respectively, with 14 bases between them. The CDR3 DNA follows: TGTGCCAGCGGGCGTTTGGCCACCGAGCAGTACTTC. Residues: CASGRLATEQYF.

The chain carries TRBV19 and TRBJ1-5, with 7 bases aligning to TRBD1. In germline, CDR1 is LNHDA, CDR2 SQIVND (reference sequence). The CDR3 has 15 amino acids. The trim removed 4 bases at V and 0 bases at J, leaving 3 bases unmatched. The CDR3 is CASSTTGNSNQPQHF. CDR3 in DNA: TGTGCCAGTAGTACGACAGGGAATAGCAATCAGCCCCAGCATTTT.

The chain couples TRBV6-5 to TRBJ2-4; D not resolved. The CDR3 loop spans 13 amino acids. V shed 5 bases and J shed 6 bases, with 11 bases lying between them. Germline assignment: CDR1 MNHEY and CDR2 SVGAGI. The CDR3 DNA sequence: TGTGCCAGCAGTATCGACATTGGAAACATTCAGTACTTC. It specifies CASSIDIGNIQYF.

V and J are TRBV7-9 and TRBJ2-7, with no clear D. The CDR3 length is 12 residues. V was clipped by 1 base and J by 6 bases, with 7 bases between them. Germline V gene data show CDR1 as SEHNR and CDR2 as FQNEAQ (reference sequence). As DNA, the CDR3 is TGTGCCAGCAGCTTAGAGCACGGCGAGCAGTACTTC. It translates to CASSLEHGEQYF.